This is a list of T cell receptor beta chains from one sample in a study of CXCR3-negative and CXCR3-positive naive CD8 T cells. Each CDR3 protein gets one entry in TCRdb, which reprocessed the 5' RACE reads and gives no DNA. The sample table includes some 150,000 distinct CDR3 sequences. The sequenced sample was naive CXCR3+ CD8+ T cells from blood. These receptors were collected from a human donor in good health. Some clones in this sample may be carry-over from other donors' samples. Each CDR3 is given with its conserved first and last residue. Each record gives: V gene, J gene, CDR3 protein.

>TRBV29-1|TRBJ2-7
CSVEDRGGYEQYF
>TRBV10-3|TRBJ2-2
CAISGTGDPGELFF
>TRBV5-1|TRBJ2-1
CASSFGLAKNNEQFF
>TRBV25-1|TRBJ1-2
CASSEYFSTPDGYTF
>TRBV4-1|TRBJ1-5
CASSQEGGGGQPQHF
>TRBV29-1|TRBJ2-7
CSARQGSYEQYF
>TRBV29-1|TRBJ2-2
CSVEDRTGENTGELFF
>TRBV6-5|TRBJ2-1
CASSYEEGSDNEQFF
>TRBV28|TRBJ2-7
CASSLGLAGYEQYF
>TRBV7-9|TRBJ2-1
CASSLASNEQLF
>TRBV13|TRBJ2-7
CASSASRTGDYEQYF
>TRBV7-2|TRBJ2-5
CASSYGVEWGETQYF
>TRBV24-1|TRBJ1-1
CATSDLPTEGQDNTEAFF
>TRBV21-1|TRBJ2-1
CASSTQGVGNNEQFF
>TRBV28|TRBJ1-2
CAIDDRGPYGYTF
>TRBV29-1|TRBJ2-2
CSVEITGGSGELFF
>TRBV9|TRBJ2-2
CASSVDTGELFF
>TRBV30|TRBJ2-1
CAWSEGREQFF
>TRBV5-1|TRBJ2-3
CASSLAWGTFLDTQYF
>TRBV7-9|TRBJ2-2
CASSPVEPGSGELFF
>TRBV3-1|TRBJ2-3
CASSQVPAGGRPDTQYF
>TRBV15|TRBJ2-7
CATSRDPLAGEYSYEQYF
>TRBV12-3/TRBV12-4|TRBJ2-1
CASGGRTYNEQFF
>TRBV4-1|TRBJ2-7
CASSQGTGEQYF
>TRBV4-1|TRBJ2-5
CASSLRGTQYF
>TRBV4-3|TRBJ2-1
CASSQARFNNEQFF
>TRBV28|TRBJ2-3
CASSGVRDKTDTQYF
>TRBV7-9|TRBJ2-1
CASSLGGTANNEQFF
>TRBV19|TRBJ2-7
CASSIFGVDEQYF
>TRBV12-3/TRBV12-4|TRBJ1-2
CASSPSVSDGEGYTF
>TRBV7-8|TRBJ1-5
CASSLVGGVSNQPQHF
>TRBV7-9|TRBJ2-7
CASGSGTGGARSSYEQYF
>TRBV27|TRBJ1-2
CASSSLLNLWVDYTF
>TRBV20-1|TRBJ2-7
CSARRRDSSYEQYF
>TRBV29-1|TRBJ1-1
CSVGQGNTEAFF
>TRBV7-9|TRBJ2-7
CASSFRDSYEQYF
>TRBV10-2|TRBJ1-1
CASSKGTEMNTEAFF
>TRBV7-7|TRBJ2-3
CASSLGTARGTGTQYF
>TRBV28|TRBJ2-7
CASSYGYRDREHEQYF
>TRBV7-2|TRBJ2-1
CASSLGGAGGTLWANEQFF
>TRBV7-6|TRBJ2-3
CASSLIPYRGPEDTQYF
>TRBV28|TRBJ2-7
CASRRTGEYEQYF
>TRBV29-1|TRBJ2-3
CSVAEGFTDTQYF
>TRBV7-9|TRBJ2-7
CASSLGREQYF